This T cell receptor (beta chain) originates from a study of blood T cells in healthy people across ages. Study outcomes and limitations: Conclusively comparing naive with antigen-experienced cells was impossible with unsorted PBMCs.

A J-beta primer mix and a sample-barcoded 5' primer were used in a second PCR of roughly 7 to 12 cycles. A template-switch adaptor with 12 random nucleotides tagged each cDNA molecule. TCRdb processed the 5' RACE reads anew with MiXCR; each CDR3 protein has one entry. This sample carries hundreds of thousands of distinct CDR3 sequences, more than 55% of them seen once, and the ten largest clones take roughly 24%. In the case of this clonotype: Its antigen is not known.

The junction had 7 bases not matched to a gene; V was cut back by 5 bases and J by 0 bases. The CDR3 runs 15 residues. CDR1 ENHRY and CDR2 SYGVKD come from the germline V gene. The sequence came from a man aged 35-49 years in good health. This chain uses TRBV10-3 with TRBJ2-7, with 7 bases that match TRBD2. The sequencing sample was made of blood. This CDR3 is CAISSSGIPSYEQYF. The CDR3 DNA follows: TGTGCCATCAGTTCCAGCGGGATCCCCTCCTACGAGCAGTACTTC.